One and the same sample provided the 16 T cell receptor beta chains below, sequenced in a study of CD4 T cells in relation to SARS-CoV-2 and coronaviruses. These receptors lack a known antigen. Sequencing was performed with immunoSEQ multiplex PCR; in TCRdb, only in-frame clones are kept and a portion is missing. The sample yields tens of thousands of clones, 70% to 80% seen once. Sequencing was carried out using memory CD4+ T cells from PBMCs, cultured in vitro. The source of these receptors is an adult with COVID-19.

The chain joins TRBV6-6 to TRBJ2-7; D is unclear. Trimming took off 4 bases at V and 4 bases at J, with 11 bases between the two ends. The CDR3 sequence is 13 residues long. The germline V gene encodes CDR1 MNHNY and CDR2 SVGAGI (reference sequence). CDR3 DNA sequence: TGTGCCAGCAGTTCCCACCTTGGTTACGAGCAGTACTTC. Translated: CASSSHLGYEQYF.

This rearrangement joins TRBV7-9 to TRBJ1-1, with a possible D match to TRBD1 (6 bases). The CDR3 sequence is 14 residues long. Germline assignment: CDR1 SEHNR and CDR2 FQNEAQ (reference sequence). Deletions cut 5 bases from V and 6 bases from J, with 16 bases between. This CDR3 reads CASSRDTLRAEAFF. The CDR3 coding sequence is TGTGCCAGCAGCAGGGACACCCTTAGGGCTGAAGCTTTCTTT.

The chain carries TRBV11-2 and TRBJ2-5; D is ambiguous. The CDR3 runs to 15 residues. The germline V gene encodes CDR1 SGHAT and CDR2 FQNNGV. Trimming left V 1 base short and J 5 bases short, with 14 bases between. The CDR3 bases are TGTGCCAGCAGCTTAGTCCTGGGGTTTGGTGAGACCCAGTACTTC. Amino acid sequence: CASSLVLGFGETQYF.

The genes are TRBV30 and TRBJ2-3, with 8 bases identical to TRBD2. CDR1 GTSNPN and CDR2 SVGIG come from the germline V gene (reference sequence). J gave up 9 bases and V 4 bases, and 24 bases lay outside the gene matches. The CDR3 is 18 amino acids. CDR3 protein: CAWTIPPPGAGGGRTQYF. The CDR3 DNA follows: TGTGCCTGGACTATCCCCCCCCCGGGCGCGGGAGGTGGGCGAACGCAGTATTTT.

V gene TRBV2 combines with J gene TRBJ1-5; D is uncertain. The germline V and J ends were trimmed by 3 bases and 4 bases, with 7 bases remaining between them. The CDR3 loop spans 13 amino acids. In germline, CDR1 is SNHLY, CDR2 FYNNEI. The CDR3 sequence is CASSDLQNQPQHF. Written as DNA, the CDR3 is TGTGCCAGCAGTGACTTACAGAATCAGCCCCAGCATTTT.

The CDR3 DNA reads as TGTGCCAGTAGTATAACCAGATGGGCTAACTATGGCTACACCTTC. As protein: CASSITRWANYGYTF. V and J are TRBV19 and TRBJ1-2; D gene ambiguous. CDR1 is LNHDA and CDR2 is SQIVND in the germline V gene (reference sequence). The CDR3 runs 15 residues. Trimming stripped 2 bases from V and 0 bases from J, with 10 bases between.

The J gene is TRBJ2-7, the V gene TRBV5-6; TRBD2 is a possible D gene (5 bases). Germline V gene lookup returns CDR1 SGHDT and CDR2 YYEEEE. This CDR3 is built from 15 residues. Trimming took 0 bases from V and 3 from J, leaving 13 bases between them. The CDR3 loop is CASSLVWTEYYEQYF. CDR3 DNA: TGTGCCAGCAGCTTGGTCTGGACTGAATACTACGAGCAGTACTTC.

This clone was picked up a small number of times. V usage is TRBV5-1 and J usage is TRBJ2-7, with a possible D match to TRBD1 (6 bases). CDR3 length equals 20 residues. V was clipped by 0 bases and J by 1 base, with 26 bases between them. Germline values: CDR1 SGHRS, CDR2 YFSETQ. In DNA, the CDR3 is TGCGCCAGCAGCTTGGTTCCCGGGACATTAGAGTTCATGTCGTCCTACGAGCAGTACTTC. As protein: CASSLVPGTLEFMSSYEQYF.

The rearrangement uses TRBV7-6 and TRBJ2-5; D remains ambiguous. Germline V gene sequence: CDR1 SGHVS, CDR2 FNYEAQ. Trimming pared 4 bases from V and 2 bases from J, leaving 14 bases between. The CDR3 extends over 15 amino acids. This CDR3 is CASSSLITPQETQYF. The CDR3 DNA sequence: TGTGCCAGCAGCTCTTTAATTACCCCACAAGAGACCCAGTACTTC.

The chain employs TRBV28 and TRBJ2-3; the match to TRBD2 covers 13 bases. The CDR3 extends over 16 amino acids. The V segment lost 6 bases and the J segment 2 bases; nucleotides outside the gene matches: 5. Germline V gene lookup returns CDR1 MDHEN and CDR2 SYDVKM. This CDR3 is CASRTSGRTNTDTQYF. The CDR3 bases are TGTGCCAGCAGGACTAGCGGGAGGACGAACACAGATACGCAGTATTTT. Full variable domain (missing parts from reference TRBV28 and TRBJ2-3): DVKVTQSSRYLVKRTGEKVFLECVQDMDHENMFWYRQDPGLGLRLIYFSYDVKMKEKGDIPEGYSVSREKKERFSLILESASTNQTSMYLCASRTSGRTNTDTQYFGPGTRLTVL.

The V and J genes are TRBV6-5 and TRBJ2-6; tentatively, D is TRBD2 (6 bases). V was trimmed by 6 bases and J by 0 bases, leaving 9 bases between them. Germline V gene data show CDR1 as MNHEY and CDR2 as SVGAGI. The CDR3 runs 15 residues. The CDR3 reads CASSRGTSGANVLTF. The CDR3 DNA sequence: TGTGCCAGCAGCCGCGGGACCTCTGGGGCCAACGTCCTGACTTTC.

V and J are TRBV19 and TRBJ1-5, with D unclear. The germline CDR1 and CDR2 sequences are LNHDA and SQIVND (reference sequence). This CDR3 contains 13 residues. V was clipped by 5 bases and J by 3 bases, with 8 bases between them. CDR3 sequence reads: CASSYQYNQPQHF. The CDR3 bases are TGTGCCAGTAGTTATCAATACAATCAGCCCCAGCATTTT.

The gene calls are TRBV6-6 and TRBJ2-3; D is undetermined. The CDR3 contains 12 residues. V dropped 6 bases and J dropped 2 bases, with 6 bases sitting between them. The germline CDR1 and CDR2 sequences are MNHNY and SVGAGI (reference sequence). CDR3 amino acids: CASSYVTDTQYF. The CDR3, as DNA: TGTGCCAGCAGCTACGTCACAGATACGCAGTATTTT.

This clone was found once. The chain couples TRBV7-8 to TRBJ2-2; D may match TRBD1 or TRBD2 (5 bases each). Trimming shortened V by 0 bases and J by 6 bases, and 17 bases separated the two germline ends. The CDR3 spans 17 residues. Germline values: CDR1 SGHVS, CDR2 FQNEAQ. The CDR3 is CASSLARGLQGPGELFF. The DNA for the CDR3 is TGTGCCAGCAGCTTAGCGCGAGGACTCCAGGGCCCCGGGGAGCTGTTTTTT.

V usage is TRBV18 and J usage is TRBJ2-1, with 13 nucleotides matching TRBD2. V dropped 6 bases and J dropped 9; count of bases not matched to a gene: 8. Per the germline V gene, CDR1 is KGHSH and CDR2 is LQKENI. The CDR3 is 15 amino acids. The CDR3, as DNA: TGTGCCAGCTCGCGGACTAGCGGGAGTGTGGGTGAGCAGTTCTTC. This translates into CASSRTSGSVGEQFF.

The chain links TRBV19 to TRBJ2-5, with 9 positions matching TRBD1. Germline CDR1 and CDR2: LNHDA and SQIVND (reference sequence). Trimming cost V 6 bases and J 7 bases; bases outside gene matches: 9. The CDR3 spans 14 residues. The CDR3 DNA follows: TGTGCCAGTAGCCAGACAGGGGGACAGGTGACCCAGTACTTC. It translates to CASSQTGGQVTQYF.